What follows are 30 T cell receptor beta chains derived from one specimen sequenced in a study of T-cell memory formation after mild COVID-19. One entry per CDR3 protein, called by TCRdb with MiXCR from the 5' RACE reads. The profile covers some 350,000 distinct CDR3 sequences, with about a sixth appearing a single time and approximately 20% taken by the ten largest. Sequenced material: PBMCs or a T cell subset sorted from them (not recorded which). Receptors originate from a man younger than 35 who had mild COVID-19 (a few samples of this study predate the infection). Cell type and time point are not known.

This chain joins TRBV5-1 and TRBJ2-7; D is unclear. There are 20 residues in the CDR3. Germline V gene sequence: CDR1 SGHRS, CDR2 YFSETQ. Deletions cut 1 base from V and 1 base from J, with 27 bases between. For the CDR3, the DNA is TGCGCCAGCAGCTTGTACGCTCAACTCGCTCAACTCGCTCTTTCCTACGAGCAGTACTTC. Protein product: CASSLYAQLAQLALSYEQYF.

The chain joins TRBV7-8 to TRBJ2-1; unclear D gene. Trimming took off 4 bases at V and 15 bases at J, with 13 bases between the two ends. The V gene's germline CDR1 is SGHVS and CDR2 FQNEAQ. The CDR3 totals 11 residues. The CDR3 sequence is CASSSTSSVFF. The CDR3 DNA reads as TGTGCCAGCAGCTCGACAAGTAGTGTGTTCTTC. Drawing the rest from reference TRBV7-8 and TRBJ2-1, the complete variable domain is GAGVSQSPRYKVAKRGQDVALRCDPISGHVSLFWYQQALGQGPEFLTYFQNEAQLDKSGLPSDRFFAERPEGSVSTLKIQRTQQEDSAVYLCASSSTSSVFFGPGTRLTVL.

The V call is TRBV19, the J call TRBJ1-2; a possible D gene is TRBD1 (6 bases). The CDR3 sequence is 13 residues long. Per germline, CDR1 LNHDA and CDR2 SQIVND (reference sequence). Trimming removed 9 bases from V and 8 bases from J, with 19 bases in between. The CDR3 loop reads CASKGQGKGGYTF. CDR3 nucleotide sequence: TGTGCCAGCAAGGGGCAGGGGAAAGGCGGCTACACCTTC.

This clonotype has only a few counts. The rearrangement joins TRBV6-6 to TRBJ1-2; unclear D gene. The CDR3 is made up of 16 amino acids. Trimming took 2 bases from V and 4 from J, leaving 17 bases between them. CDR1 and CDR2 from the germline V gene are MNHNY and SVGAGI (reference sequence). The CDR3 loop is CASSYLGAPNVYGYTF. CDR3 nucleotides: TGTGCCAGCAGTTACCTAGGAGCCCCTAATGTCTATGGCTACACCTTC.

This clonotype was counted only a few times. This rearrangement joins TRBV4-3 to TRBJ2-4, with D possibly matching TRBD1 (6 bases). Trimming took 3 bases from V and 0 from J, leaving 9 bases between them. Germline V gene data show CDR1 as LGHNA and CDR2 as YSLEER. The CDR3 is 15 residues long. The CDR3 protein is CASSHEQGAKNIQYF. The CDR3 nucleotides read TGCGCCAGCAGCCACGAACAGGGAGCCAAAAACATTCAGTACTTC.

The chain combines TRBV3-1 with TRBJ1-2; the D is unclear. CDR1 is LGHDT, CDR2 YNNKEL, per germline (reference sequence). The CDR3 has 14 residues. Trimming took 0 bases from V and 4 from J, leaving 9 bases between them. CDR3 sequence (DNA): TGTGCCAGCAGCCAAGATACCGTTGGCTATGGCTACACCTTC. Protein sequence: CASSQDTVGYGYTF.

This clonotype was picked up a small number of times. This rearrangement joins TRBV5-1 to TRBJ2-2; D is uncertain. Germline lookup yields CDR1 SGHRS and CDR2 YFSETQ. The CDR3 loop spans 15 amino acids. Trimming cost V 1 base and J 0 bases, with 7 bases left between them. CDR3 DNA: TGCGCCAGCAGCTTGAGGGCAGCGAACACCGGGGAGCTGTTTTTT. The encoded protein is CASSLRAANTGELFF.

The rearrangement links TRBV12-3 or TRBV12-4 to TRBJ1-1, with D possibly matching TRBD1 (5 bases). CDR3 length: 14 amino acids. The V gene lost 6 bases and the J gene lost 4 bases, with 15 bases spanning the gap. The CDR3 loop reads CASSFLTTGTEAFF. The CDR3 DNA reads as TGTGCCAGCAGCTTCCTAACCACAGGCACTGAAGCTTTCTTT.

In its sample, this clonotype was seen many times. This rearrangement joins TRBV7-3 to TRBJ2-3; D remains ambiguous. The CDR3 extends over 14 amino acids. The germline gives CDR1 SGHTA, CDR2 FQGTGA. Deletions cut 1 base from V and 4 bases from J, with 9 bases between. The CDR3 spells CASSLKVQPDTQYF. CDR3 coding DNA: TGTGCCAGCAGCTTAAAGGTCCAGCCAGATACGCAGTATTTT.

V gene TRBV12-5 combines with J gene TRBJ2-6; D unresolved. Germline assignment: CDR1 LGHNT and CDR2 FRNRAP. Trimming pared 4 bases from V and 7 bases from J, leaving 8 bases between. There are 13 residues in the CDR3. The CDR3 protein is CASGSSGANVLTF. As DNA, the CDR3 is TGTGCTAGTGGTTCAAGTGGAGCCAACGTCCTGACTTTC.

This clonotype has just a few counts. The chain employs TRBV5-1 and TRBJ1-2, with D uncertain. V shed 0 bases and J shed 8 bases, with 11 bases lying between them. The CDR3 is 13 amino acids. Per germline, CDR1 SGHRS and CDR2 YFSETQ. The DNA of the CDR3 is TGCGCCAGCAGCTTGGGATCAGTGGAGGGCTACACCTTC. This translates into CASSLGSVEGYTF.

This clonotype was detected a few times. CDR3 loop: CASSRIRQGSDTQYF. CDR3 nucleotide sequence: TGCGCCAGCAGCCGCATAAGACAGGGATCAGATACGCAGTATTTT. The rearrangement links TRBV4-1 to TRBJ2-3, with TRBD1 identical over 7 bases. Germline V gene lookup returns CDR1 MGHRA and CDR2 YSYEKL. This CDR3 is built from 15 residues. V lost 4 bases and J lost 4; bases outside the gene matches: 8.

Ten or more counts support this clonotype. The CDR3 region is CASRLAGYNEQFF. CDR3 bases: TGTGCCAGCAGACTAGCTGGTTACAATGAGCAGTTCTTC. The chain employs TRBV7-2 and TRBJ2-1, with a tentative D call TRBD2 (6 bases). The germline V gene has CDR1 SGHTA and CDR2 FQGNSA. V lost 6 bases to trimming and J lost 4 bases, with 10 bases between them. This CDR3 is built from 13 residues.

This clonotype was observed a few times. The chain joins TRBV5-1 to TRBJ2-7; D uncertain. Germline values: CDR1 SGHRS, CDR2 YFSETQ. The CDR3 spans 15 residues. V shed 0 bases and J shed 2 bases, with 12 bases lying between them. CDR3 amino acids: CASSLGPNRPYEQYV. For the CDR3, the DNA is TGCGCCAGCAGCTTGGGGCCCAACAGACCCTACGAGCAGTACGTC.

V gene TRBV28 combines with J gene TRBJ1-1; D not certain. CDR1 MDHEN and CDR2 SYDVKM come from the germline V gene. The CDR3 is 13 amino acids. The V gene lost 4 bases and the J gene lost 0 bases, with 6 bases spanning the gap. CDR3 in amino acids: CASSSPVNTEAFF. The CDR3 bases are TGTGCCAGCAGTTCCCCCGTGAACACTGAAGCTTTCTTT.

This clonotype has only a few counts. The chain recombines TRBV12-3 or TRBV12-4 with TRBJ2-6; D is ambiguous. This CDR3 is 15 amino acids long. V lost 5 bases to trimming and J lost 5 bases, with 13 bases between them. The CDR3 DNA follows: TGTGCCAGCAGTCCCGCCGTGTCTCGGGCCAACGTCCTGACTTTC. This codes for CASSPAVSRANVLTF.

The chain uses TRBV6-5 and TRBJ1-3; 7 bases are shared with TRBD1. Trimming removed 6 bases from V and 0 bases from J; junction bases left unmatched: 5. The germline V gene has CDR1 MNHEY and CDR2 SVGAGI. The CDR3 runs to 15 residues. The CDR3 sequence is CASSLGQFSGNTIYF. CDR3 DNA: TGTGCCAGCAGCTTGGGACAGTTCTCTGGAAACACCATATATTTT.

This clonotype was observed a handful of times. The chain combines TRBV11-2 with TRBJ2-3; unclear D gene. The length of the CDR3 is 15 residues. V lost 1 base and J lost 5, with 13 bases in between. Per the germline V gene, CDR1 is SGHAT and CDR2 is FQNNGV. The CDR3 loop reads CASSLVITFGDTQYF. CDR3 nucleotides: TGTGCCAGCAGCTTAGTTATCACTTTCGGAGATACGCAGTATTTT.

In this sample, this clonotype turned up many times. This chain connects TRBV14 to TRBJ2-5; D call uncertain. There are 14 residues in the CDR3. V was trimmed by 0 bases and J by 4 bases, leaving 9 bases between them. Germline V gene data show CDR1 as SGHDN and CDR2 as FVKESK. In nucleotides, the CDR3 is TGTGCCAGCAGCCAAGATTTAGTTGGAGAGACCCAGTACTTC. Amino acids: CASSQDLVGETQYF. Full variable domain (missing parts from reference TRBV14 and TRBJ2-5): EAGVTQFPSHSVIEKGQTVTLRCDPISGHDNLYWYRRVMGKEIKFLLHFVKESKQDESGMPNNRFLAERTGGTYSTLKVQPAELEDSGVYFCASSQDLVGETQYFGPGTRLLVL.

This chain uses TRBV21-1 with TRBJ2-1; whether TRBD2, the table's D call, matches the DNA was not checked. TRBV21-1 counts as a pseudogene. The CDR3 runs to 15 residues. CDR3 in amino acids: CASTLPGTRYNEQFF. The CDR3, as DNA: TGTGCCAGCACGCTACCCGGGACCAGATACAATGAGCAGTTCTTC.

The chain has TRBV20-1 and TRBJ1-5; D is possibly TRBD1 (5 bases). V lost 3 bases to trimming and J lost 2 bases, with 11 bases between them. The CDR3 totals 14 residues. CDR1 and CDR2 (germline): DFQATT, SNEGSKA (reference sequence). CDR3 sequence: CSASRDGRNQPQHF. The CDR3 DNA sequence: TGCAGTGCTAGCCGGGACGGCCGCAATCAGCCCCAGCATTTT.

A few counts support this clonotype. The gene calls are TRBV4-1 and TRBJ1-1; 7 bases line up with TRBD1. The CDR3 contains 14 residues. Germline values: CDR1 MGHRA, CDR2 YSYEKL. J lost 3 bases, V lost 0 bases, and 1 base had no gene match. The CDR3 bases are TGCGCCAGCAGCCAAGATCAGGGGGACACTGAAGCTTTCTTT. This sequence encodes CASSQDQGDTEAFF.

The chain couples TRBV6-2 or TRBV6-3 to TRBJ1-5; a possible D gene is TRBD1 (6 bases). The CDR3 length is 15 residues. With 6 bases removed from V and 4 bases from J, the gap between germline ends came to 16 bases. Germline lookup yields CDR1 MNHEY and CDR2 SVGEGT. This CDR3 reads CASSPRGAPNQPQHF. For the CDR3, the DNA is TGTGCCAGCAGCCCCCGGGGGGCGCCTAATCAGCCCCAGCATTTT.

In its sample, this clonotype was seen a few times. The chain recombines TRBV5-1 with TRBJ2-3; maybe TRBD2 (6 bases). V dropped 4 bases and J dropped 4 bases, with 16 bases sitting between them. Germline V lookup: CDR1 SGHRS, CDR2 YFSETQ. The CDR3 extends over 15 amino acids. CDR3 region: CASSRGTPASDTQYF. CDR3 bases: TGCGCCAGCAGCCGCGGGACCCCGGCGTCAGATACGCAGTATTTT.

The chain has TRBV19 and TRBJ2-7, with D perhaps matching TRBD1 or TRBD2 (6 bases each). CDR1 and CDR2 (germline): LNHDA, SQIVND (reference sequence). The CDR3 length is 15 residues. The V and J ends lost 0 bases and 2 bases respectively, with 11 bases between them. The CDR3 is CASSIDGGGTYEQYF. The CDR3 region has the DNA TGTGCCAGTAGTATAGATGGAGGGGGGACCTACGAGCAGTACTTC.

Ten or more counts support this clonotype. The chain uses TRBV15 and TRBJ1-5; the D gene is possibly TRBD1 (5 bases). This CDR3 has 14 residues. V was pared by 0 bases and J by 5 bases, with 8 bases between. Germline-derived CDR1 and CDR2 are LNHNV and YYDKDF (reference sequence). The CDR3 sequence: CATSRDLGDQPQHF. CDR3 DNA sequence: TGTGCCACCAGCAGAGATTTGGGGGATCAGCCCCAGCATTTT.

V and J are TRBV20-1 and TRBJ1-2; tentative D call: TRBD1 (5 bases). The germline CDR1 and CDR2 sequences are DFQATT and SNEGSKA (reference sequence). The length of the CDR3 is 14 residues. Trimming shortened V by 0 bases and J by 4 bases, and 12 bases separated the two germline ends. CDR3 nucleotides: TGCAGTGCTAGAGATGACCGGGGGGTCTATGGCTACACCTTC. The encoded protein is CSARDDRGVYGYTF.

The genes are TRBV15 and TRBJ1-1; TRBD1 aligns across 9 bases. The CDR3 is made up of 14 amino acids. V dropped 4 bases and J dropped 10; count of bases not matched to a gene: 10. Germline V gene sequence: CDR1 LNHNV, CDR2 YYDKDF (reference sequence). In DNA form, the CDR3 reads TGTGCCACCAGCACCGGACAGGGGATCTGGCGAGCTTTCTTT. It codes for CATSTGQGIWRAFF.

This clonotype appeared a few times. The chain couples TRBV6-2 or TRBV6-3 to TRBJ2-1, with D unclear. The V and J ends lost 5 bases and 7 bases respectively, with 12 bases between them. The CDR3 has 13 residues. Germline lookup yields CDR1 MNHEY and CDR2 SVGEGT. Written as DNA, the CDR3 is TGTGCCAGCAGTCCCCGCGGCAGTAATGAGCAGTTCTTC. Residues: CASSPRGSNEQFF.

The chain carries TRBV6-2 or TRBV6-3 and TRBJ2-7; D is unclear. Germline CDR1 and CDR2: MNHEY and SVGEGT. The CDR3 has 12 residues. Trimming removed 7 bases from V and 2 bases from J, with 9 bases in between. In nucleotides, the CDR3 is TGTGCCAGCACCACGGGCCCCTACGAGCAGTACTTC. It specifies CASTTGPYEQYF.